This is a list of T cell receptor beta chains from one sample in a study of T cells after yellow fever vaccination. Each CDR3 protein is one row after TCRdb ran MiXCR on the 5' RACE reads. The sample yields about 340,000 distinct CDR3 sequences, 8.7% seen once. The input for sequencing was PBMCs, taken on the day of the first yellow fever vaccination. These receptors were taken from a young man who received the YFV17D yellow fever vaccine. Both conserved end residues are part of each CDR3. A D gene is named only where the DNA matches it firmly. Not all rows give a size; the values are once, few, many and, for expanded clones, a class.

J | size | length | V | D | DNA | CDR3
TRBJ2-3 | . | 13 | TRBV20-1 | . | TGCAGTGCTACCGGGACCCCAGGGGATACGCAGTATTTT | CSATGTPGDTQYF
TRBJ2-4 | . | 16 | TRBV6-1 | . | TGTGCCAGCAGTGCCTGGGCGGGTGATGGCAAAAACATTCAGTACTTC | CASSAWAGDGKNIQYF
TRBJ1-6 | many | 15 | TRBV28 | TRBD1 | TGTGCCAGCAATTCGGGACAGGGGCTCAATTCACCCCTCCACTTT | CASNSGQGLNSPLHF
TRBJ2-7 | . | 15 | TRBV29-1 | TRBD1 | TGCAGCGTTGAAGATGACAGGGGGCCCGCCTACGAGCAGTACTTC | CSVEDDRGPAYEQYF
TRBJ1-2 | . | 13 | TRBV20-1 | . | TGCAGTGCTAGAGTTGTGGTTAGCTATGGCTACACCTTC | CSARVVVSYGYTF
TRBJ2-1 | . | 12 | TRBV7-9 | TRBD1 | TGTGCCAGCAGCCCGCAGGGACAGGGGCAGTTCTTC | CASSPQGQGQFF
TRBJ2-5 | few | 16 | TRBV15 | TRBD1 | TGTGCCACCAGCAGAGGTGACGGCTCAGGGGGAGAGACCCAGTACTTC | CATSRGDGSGGETQYF
TRBJ1-1 | . | 11 | TRBV27 | . | TGTGCCAGCAGTCACGGGCTGCGAGCTTTCTTT | CASSHGLRAFF
TRBJ2-5 | many | 18 | TRBV4-1 | TRBD2 | TGCGCCAGCAGTCAAACACCTCACACTAGCGGGGGGGAAGAGACCCAGTACTTC | CASSQTPHTSGGEETQYF
TRBJ1-2 | many | 14 | TRBV15 | TRBD1 | TGTGCCACCAGCAGAGATCCGACAGGGTATGGCTACACCTTC | CATSRDPTGYGYTF
TRBJ1-6 | . | 14 | TRBV20-1 | . | TGCAGTGCTAGAGAATGGCAGGGAAATTCACCCCTCCACTTT | CSAREWQGNSPLHF
TRBJ1-2 | few | 13 | TRBV5-1 | TRBD1 | TGCGCCAGCAGCGCCGGACAGGGCCCTGGCTACACCTTC | CASSAGQGPGYTF
TRBJ1-4 | many | 13 | TRBV29-1 | . | TGCAGCGCCTCTATCCAGGGTAGCGAAAAACTGTTTTTT | CSASIQGSEKLFF
TRBJ2-1 | many | 16 | TRBV4-3 | TRBD2 | TGCGCCAGCAGCCCGGGGACTAGCGGGGGTCGTAGCACACGGTTCTTC | CASSPGTSGGRSTRFF
TRBJ2-1 | . | 15 | TRBV6-2/TRBV6-3 | TRBD1 | TGTGCCAGCAGTTACCCAGGACAGGGGGCGAATGAGCAGTTCTTC | CASSYPGQGANEQFF
TRBJ2-5 | few | 14 | TRBV10-3 | TRBD1 | TGTGCCATAGCCGACAGGGGGCTGGTTGAGACCCAGTACTTC | CAIADRGLVETQYF
TRBJ2-5 | few | 15 | TRBV28 | . | TGTGCCAGCAGTTCTGTCACGGGTATCGGAGAGACCCAGTACTTC | CASSSVTGIGETQYF
TRBJ2-1 | few | 15 | TRBV5-1 | . | TGCGCCAGCAGCATCGTCGGCGACTCCTACAATGAGCAGTTCTTC | CASSIVGDSYNEQFF
TRBJ2-3 | . | 16 | TRBV7-2 | TRBD2 | TGTGCCAGCAGCTTACCGGGACTAGCGGGGCGGGATACGCAGTATTTT | CASSLPGLAGRDTQYF
TRBJ1-1 | . | 18 | TRBV11-1 | . | TGTGCCAGCAGCCCCATCCCGGGAGCGAGGTTTAGGAACACTGAAGCTTTCTTT | CASSPIPGARFRNTEAFF
TRBJ1-2 | . | 12 | TRBV20-1 | . | TGCAGTGCCCGCCGGGGTTTCCCAGGGTACACCTTC | CSARRGFPGYTF
TRBJ2-2 | . | 13 | TRBV28 | TRBD2 | TGTGCCAGCCAGTGGGAGGGGACCGGGGAGCTGTTTTTT | CASQWEGTGELFF
TRBJ2-5 | . | 15 | TRBV5-1 | TRBD1 | TGCGCCAGCAGCCTACGGGACAGGGGTACAGAGACCCAGTACTTC | CASSLRDRGTETQYF
TRBJ2-3 | few | 13 | TRBV20-1 | . | TGCACTGTCCGGGACACGGGTGCAGATACGCAGTATTTT | CTVRDTGADTQYF
TRBJ2-7 | few | 13 | TRBV12-3/TRBV12-4 | . | TGTGCCAGCAGTCCCCTGGGGACCTACGAGCAGTACTTC | CASSPLGTYEQYF
TRBJ1-1 | . | 12 | TRBV2 | . | TGTGCCAGCAATCCGGGGTACACTGAAGCTTTCTTT | CASNPGYTEAFF
TRBJ1-5 | few | 18 | TRBV6-2/TRBV6-3 | TRBD1 | TGTGCCAGCAGCACCGGGACAGGAGAGGGGTTGTACAATCAGCCCCAGCATTTT | CASSTGTGEGLYNQPQHF
TRBJ2-1 | few | 15 | TRBV27 | TRBD2 | TGTGCCAGCAGTGACCTAGCGGGGGGCTACAATGAGCAGTTCTTC | CASSDLAGGYNEQFF
TRBJ1-5 | . | 13 | TRBV27 | . | TGTGCCAGCAGTCCCTCTAAGAATCAGCCCCAGCATTTT | CASSPSKNQPQHF
TRBJ2-1 | . | 14 | TRBV18 | . | TGTGCCAGCTCACCACCCTCCTTGCAGGATGAGCAGTTCTTC | CASSPPSLQDEQFF
TRBJ2-5 | . | 15 | TRBV9 | . | TGTGCCAGCAGCGTAGATGAGGGCCCATGGGAGACCCAGTACTTC | CASSVDEGPWETQYF
TRBJ2-3 | many | 14 | TRBV6-1 | TRBD1 | TGTGCCAGCAGGAAGACAGGGGGCACAGATACGCAGTATTTT | CASRKTGGTDTQYF
TRBJ1-5 | few | 16 | TRBV4-1 | . | TGCGCCAGCAGCCAAATAGGCGGAGTTGCAGAACAGCCCCAGCATTTT | CASSQIGGVAEQPQHF
TRBJ2-3 | . | 16 | TRBV5-4 | . | TGTGCCAGCAGCCAGAACTACAGGGGACTGCCAGATACGCAGTATTTT | CASSQNYRGLPDTQYF
TRBJ2-5 | many | 16 | TRBV6-2/TRBV6-3 | TRBD2 | TGTGCCAGCAGTTACAGGGTAGCGGGCTACCAAGAGACCCAGTACTTC | CASSYRVAGYQETQYF
TRBJ1-5 | . | 14 | TRBV7-2 | . | TGTGCCAGCAAAGGGATCGGGGTGGATCAGCCCCAGCATTTT | CASKGIGVDQPQHF
TRBJ1-1 | . | 14 | TRBV11-2 | TRBD1 | TGTGCCAGCACCGCTTACAGGGGGGAAACTGAAGCTTTCTTT | CASTAYRGETEAFF
TRBJ1-4 | few | 14 | TRBV18 | . | TGTGCCAGCTCCAGGCTCTCTACTAATGAAAAACTGTTTTTT | CASSRLSTNEKLFF
TRBJ2-1 | few | 15 | TRBV9 | TRBD1 | TGTGCCAGCAGCGAGGGACAGGGGTTGTACAATGAGCAGTTCTTC | CASSEGQGLYNEQFF
TRBJ2-1 | few | 15 | TRBV29-1 | . | TGCAGCGTTGCCGGAGGTCCAGCGGCCTACAATGAGCAGTTCTTC | CSVAGGPAAYNEQFF
TRBJ1-5 | many | 14 | TRBV6-2/TRBV6-3 | . | TGTGCCAGCAGTCTATACAGCGGCAATCAGCCCCAGCATTTT | CASSLYSGNQPQHF
TRBJ2-3 | few | 14 | TRBV11-2 | TRBD1 | TGTGCCAGCAGCGCGGGACAGGGCACAGATACGCAGTATTTT | CASSAGQGTDTQYF
TRBJ1-1 | few | 15 | TRBV5-1 | . | TGCGCCAGCAGCCGATCTGCGGGGAGGAACACTGAAGCTTTCTTT | CASSRSAGRNTEAFF
TRBJ1-5 | . | 14 | TRBV4-3 | . | TGCGCCAGCAGCCAGACTACAGGCAATCAGCCCCAGCATTTT | CASSQTTGNQPQHF
TRBJ1-1 | many | 16 | TRBV11-2 | . | TGTGCCAGCAGCCTATCCTCCGGGACGGGGGACACTGAAGCTTTCTTT | CASSLSSGTGDTEAFF
TRBJ2-5 | . | 16 | TRBV20-1 | . | TGCAGTGCTAGGGTTCAGCCCCTGGGCTTGTCAGAGACCCAGTACTTC | CSARVQPLGLSETQYF
TRBJ1-4 | few | 13 | TRBV12-3/TRBV12-4 | . | TGTGCCAGCACCCGGGAGACTAATGAAAAACTGTTTTTT | CASTRETNEKLFF
TRBJ2-7 | few | 15 | TRBV20-1 | TRBD1 | TGCAGTGCTAGCAGGACCGGGACAGGGGAGAGGGAGCAGTACTTC | CSASRTGTGEREQYF
TRBJ2-1 | many | 16 | TRBV7-2 | . | TGTGCCAGCAGCTTTTATTCGGTGAGCTCCTACAATGAGCAGTTCTTC | CASSFYSVSSYNEQFF
TRBJ2-2 | few | 16 | TRBV9 | TRBD1 | TGTGCCAGCAGCGTAACAGGGACAGACTTTACCGGGGAGCTGTTTTTT | CASSVTGTDFTGELFF
TRBJ1-1 | . | 14 | TRBV6-2/TRBV6-3 | TRBD1 | TGTGCCAGCAGTTACCGGACAGGGACCACTGAAGCTTTCTTT | CASSYRTGTTEAFF
TRBJ1-1 | few | 15 | TRBV7-3 | . | TGTGCCAGCAGCTTACAACAGGCCGTGGGCACTGAAGCTTTCTTT | CASSLQQAVGTEAFF
TRBJ1-4 | . | 17 | TRBV10-3 | TRBD1 | TGTGCCATCAGTGAGTCCGGGCCACGGACAGGTGATGAAAAACTGTTTTTT | CAISESGPRTGDEKLFF
TRBJ2-1 | many | 15 | TRBV6-5 | TRBD2 | TGTGCCAGCAGAACTACGGGGGGGCCCGACAATGAGCAGTTCTTC | CASRTTGGPDNEQFF
TRBJ2-1 | many | 17 | TRBV4-2 | TRBD2 | TGTGCCAGCAGCCAAGATAAATCGGGGGGGCCAGGCAATGAGCAGTTCTTC | CASSQDKSGGPGNEQFF
TRBJ1-5 | . | 13 | TRBV6-2/TRBV6-3 | . | TGTGCCAGCAGAAAAGCAGGGTCGGAGCCCCAGCATTTT | CASRKAGSEPQHF
TRBJ2-3 | . | 14 | TRBV9 | . | TGTGCCAGCAGCGTAACAGGGATGGCAGATACGCAGTATTTT | CASSVTGMADTQYF
TRBJ1-6 | few | 14 | TRBV28 | TRBD1 | TGTGCCAGCAGGGTGGGACAGGTTTTTTCACCCCTCCACTTT | CASRVGQVFSPLHF
TRBJ2-5 | many | 14 | TRBV10-3 | . | TGTGCCAGCAGAAGTACGGACAGACAAGAGACCCAGTACTTC | CASRSTDRQETQYF